This TCR beta chain was profiled in a study of blood T cell repertoires in COVID-19. The overall study: Both acute and convalescent COVID-19 samples were obtained from the United States, Italy and Spain.

The CDR3 has 17 amino acids. The V gene end was trimmed by 2 bases and the J gene end by 7 bases; junction bases not matched to a gene: 16. Looked up from germline, CDR1 is SGDLS and CDR2 is YYNGEE. Using immunoSEQ multiplex PCR, the repertoire was profiled, and TCRdb retains in-frame clones only, with some absent. The repertoire consists of some 250,000 clones, with about 86% occurring once and the leading ten covering 2.5% to 3.5%. The chain combines TRBV9 with TRBJ2-3, with 7 bases that match TRBD2. Sequenced material: peripheral blood. The clonotype comes from a woman in her twenties or thirties who had recovered from COVID-19. This CDR3 reads CASSVRGSGVGSNTQYF. As DNA, the CDR3 is TGTGCCAGCAGCGTGAGGGGAAGCGGGGTCGGGTCGAATACGCAGTATTTT.